The T cell receptor beta chain described here comes from a study of CD8 T cells in ankylosing spondylitis. Regarding the study as a whole: Roughly eight highly homologous variants made up a TCR beta motif that seemed to typify ankylosing spondylitis blood. Clones that were linked to disease were CD8+ and were relatively rare in peripheral blood.

The CDR3 extends over 12 amino acids. Trimming cost V 4 bases and J 8 bases, with 10 bases left between them. Germline CDR1 reads SGHDT; CDR2 reads YYEEEE. As for this clonotype: What it recognizes is unknown.

TCRdb re-called the 5' RACE reads through MiXCR, storing one row per CDR3 protein. The top ten hold approximately 42% of the sample, which has fewer than 250,000 distinct CDR3 sequences, approximately 20% seen once. The V gene is TRBV5-6, the J gene TRBJ2-1, with D maybe TRBD1 (5 bases). The specimen was blood, either unsorted or a sorted T cell fraction (not recorded which). The receptor was isolated from a male donor with ankylosing spondylitis. The CDR3 region has the DNA TGTGCCAGCAGCCGGGTAGGGGATGAGCAGTTCTTC. Translation: CASSRVGDEQFF.